The 7 T cell receptor beta chains given below trace back to one sample, sequenced in a study of CD8 T cells in ankylosing spondylitis. TCRdb redid the calling of the 5' RACE reads with MiXCR, one entry per CDR3 protein. The data hold approximately 180,000 distinct CDR3 sequences, with about 20% observed a single time. Sequencing was done on a sample of blood, either unsorted or a sorted T cell fraction (not recorded which). These receptor sequences come from a male donor between 10 and 30 years old with ankylosing spondylitis or in good health (not recorded which).

The chain has TRBV7-3 and TRBJ2-7; D possibly matches TRBD1 or TRBD2 (7 bases each). The CDR3 totals 13 residues. The V end was cut by 3 bases, the J end by 6 bases, with 12 bases between. CDR1 and CDR2 (germline): SGHTA, FQGTGA. CDR3 sequence reads: CASSFDREGEQYF. CDR3 nucleotide sequence: TGTGCCAGCAGCTTCGACAGGGAGGGCGAGCAGTACTTC.

This clonotype showed up many times. The chain has TRBV29-1 and TRBJ1-1; D is ambiguous. Trimming took 2 bases from V and 0 from J, leaving 16 bases between them. CDR1 and CDR2 (germline): SQVTM, ANQGSEA. The CDR3 loop spans 16 amino acids. The CDR3 region is CSVEKRLRAMNTEAFF. The CDR3, as DNA: TGCAGCGTTGAAAAACGTCTCCGGGCTATGAACACTGAAGCTTTCTTT.

This clonotype occurred many times. The V call is TRBV10-3, the J call TRBJ2-1, with D perhaps matching TRBD1 (5 bases). The CDR3 spans 14 residues. CDR1 is ENHRY, CDR2 SYGVKD, per germline. CDR3 loop: CTTARTTQGNEQFF. The CDR3 bases are TGTACCACAGCCCGGACAACCCAGGGCAATGAGCAGTTCTTC.

This clonotype showed up many times. This rearrangement joins TRBV7-2 to TRBJ2-7; D gene uncertain. The ends were cut back, 6 bases at V and 5 bases at J, with 17 bases in the middle. This CDR3 is 14 amino acids long. Germline CDR1 and CDR2: SGHTA and FQGNSA. The CDR3 region has the DNA TGTGCCAGCAGACCTGTCGGATCTTTGGACGAGCAGTACTTC. Translating it yields CASRPVGSLDEQYF.

There are many counts of this clonotype. The chain couples TRBV5-6 to TRBJ1-2; D is ambiguous. V lost 0 bases and J lost 4, with 7 bases in between. CDR1 is SGHDT and CDR2 is YYEEEE in the germline V gene. The CDR3 loop spans 13 amino acids. In nucleotides, the CDR3 is TGTGCCAGCAGCTTGGAATCCTTCTATGGCTACACCTTC. It yields the protein CASSLESFYGYTF.

This clonotype came up many times. This chain uses TRBV12-3 or TRBV12-4 with TRBJ2-7, with D possibly matching TRBD2 (6 bases). V was pared by 5 bases and J by 0 bases, with 11 bases between. The CDR3 extends over 14 amino acids. This CDR3 reads CASSDVTSSYEQYF. In DNA form, the CDR3 reads TGTGCCAGCAGTGATGTGACTAGCTCCTACGAGCAGTACTTC.

The gene calls are TRBV24-1 and TRBJ1-5, with D maybe TRBD1 (5 bases). Germline lookup yields CDR1 KGHDR and CDR2 SFDVKD. The length of the CDR3 is 14 residues. V gave up 3 bases and J gave up 9 bases, with 14 bases separating them. CDR3 in amino acids: CATSDRGTLRPQHF. The DNA of the CDR3 is TGTGCCACCAGTGATCGGGGGACCTTGCGGCCCCAGCATTTT.